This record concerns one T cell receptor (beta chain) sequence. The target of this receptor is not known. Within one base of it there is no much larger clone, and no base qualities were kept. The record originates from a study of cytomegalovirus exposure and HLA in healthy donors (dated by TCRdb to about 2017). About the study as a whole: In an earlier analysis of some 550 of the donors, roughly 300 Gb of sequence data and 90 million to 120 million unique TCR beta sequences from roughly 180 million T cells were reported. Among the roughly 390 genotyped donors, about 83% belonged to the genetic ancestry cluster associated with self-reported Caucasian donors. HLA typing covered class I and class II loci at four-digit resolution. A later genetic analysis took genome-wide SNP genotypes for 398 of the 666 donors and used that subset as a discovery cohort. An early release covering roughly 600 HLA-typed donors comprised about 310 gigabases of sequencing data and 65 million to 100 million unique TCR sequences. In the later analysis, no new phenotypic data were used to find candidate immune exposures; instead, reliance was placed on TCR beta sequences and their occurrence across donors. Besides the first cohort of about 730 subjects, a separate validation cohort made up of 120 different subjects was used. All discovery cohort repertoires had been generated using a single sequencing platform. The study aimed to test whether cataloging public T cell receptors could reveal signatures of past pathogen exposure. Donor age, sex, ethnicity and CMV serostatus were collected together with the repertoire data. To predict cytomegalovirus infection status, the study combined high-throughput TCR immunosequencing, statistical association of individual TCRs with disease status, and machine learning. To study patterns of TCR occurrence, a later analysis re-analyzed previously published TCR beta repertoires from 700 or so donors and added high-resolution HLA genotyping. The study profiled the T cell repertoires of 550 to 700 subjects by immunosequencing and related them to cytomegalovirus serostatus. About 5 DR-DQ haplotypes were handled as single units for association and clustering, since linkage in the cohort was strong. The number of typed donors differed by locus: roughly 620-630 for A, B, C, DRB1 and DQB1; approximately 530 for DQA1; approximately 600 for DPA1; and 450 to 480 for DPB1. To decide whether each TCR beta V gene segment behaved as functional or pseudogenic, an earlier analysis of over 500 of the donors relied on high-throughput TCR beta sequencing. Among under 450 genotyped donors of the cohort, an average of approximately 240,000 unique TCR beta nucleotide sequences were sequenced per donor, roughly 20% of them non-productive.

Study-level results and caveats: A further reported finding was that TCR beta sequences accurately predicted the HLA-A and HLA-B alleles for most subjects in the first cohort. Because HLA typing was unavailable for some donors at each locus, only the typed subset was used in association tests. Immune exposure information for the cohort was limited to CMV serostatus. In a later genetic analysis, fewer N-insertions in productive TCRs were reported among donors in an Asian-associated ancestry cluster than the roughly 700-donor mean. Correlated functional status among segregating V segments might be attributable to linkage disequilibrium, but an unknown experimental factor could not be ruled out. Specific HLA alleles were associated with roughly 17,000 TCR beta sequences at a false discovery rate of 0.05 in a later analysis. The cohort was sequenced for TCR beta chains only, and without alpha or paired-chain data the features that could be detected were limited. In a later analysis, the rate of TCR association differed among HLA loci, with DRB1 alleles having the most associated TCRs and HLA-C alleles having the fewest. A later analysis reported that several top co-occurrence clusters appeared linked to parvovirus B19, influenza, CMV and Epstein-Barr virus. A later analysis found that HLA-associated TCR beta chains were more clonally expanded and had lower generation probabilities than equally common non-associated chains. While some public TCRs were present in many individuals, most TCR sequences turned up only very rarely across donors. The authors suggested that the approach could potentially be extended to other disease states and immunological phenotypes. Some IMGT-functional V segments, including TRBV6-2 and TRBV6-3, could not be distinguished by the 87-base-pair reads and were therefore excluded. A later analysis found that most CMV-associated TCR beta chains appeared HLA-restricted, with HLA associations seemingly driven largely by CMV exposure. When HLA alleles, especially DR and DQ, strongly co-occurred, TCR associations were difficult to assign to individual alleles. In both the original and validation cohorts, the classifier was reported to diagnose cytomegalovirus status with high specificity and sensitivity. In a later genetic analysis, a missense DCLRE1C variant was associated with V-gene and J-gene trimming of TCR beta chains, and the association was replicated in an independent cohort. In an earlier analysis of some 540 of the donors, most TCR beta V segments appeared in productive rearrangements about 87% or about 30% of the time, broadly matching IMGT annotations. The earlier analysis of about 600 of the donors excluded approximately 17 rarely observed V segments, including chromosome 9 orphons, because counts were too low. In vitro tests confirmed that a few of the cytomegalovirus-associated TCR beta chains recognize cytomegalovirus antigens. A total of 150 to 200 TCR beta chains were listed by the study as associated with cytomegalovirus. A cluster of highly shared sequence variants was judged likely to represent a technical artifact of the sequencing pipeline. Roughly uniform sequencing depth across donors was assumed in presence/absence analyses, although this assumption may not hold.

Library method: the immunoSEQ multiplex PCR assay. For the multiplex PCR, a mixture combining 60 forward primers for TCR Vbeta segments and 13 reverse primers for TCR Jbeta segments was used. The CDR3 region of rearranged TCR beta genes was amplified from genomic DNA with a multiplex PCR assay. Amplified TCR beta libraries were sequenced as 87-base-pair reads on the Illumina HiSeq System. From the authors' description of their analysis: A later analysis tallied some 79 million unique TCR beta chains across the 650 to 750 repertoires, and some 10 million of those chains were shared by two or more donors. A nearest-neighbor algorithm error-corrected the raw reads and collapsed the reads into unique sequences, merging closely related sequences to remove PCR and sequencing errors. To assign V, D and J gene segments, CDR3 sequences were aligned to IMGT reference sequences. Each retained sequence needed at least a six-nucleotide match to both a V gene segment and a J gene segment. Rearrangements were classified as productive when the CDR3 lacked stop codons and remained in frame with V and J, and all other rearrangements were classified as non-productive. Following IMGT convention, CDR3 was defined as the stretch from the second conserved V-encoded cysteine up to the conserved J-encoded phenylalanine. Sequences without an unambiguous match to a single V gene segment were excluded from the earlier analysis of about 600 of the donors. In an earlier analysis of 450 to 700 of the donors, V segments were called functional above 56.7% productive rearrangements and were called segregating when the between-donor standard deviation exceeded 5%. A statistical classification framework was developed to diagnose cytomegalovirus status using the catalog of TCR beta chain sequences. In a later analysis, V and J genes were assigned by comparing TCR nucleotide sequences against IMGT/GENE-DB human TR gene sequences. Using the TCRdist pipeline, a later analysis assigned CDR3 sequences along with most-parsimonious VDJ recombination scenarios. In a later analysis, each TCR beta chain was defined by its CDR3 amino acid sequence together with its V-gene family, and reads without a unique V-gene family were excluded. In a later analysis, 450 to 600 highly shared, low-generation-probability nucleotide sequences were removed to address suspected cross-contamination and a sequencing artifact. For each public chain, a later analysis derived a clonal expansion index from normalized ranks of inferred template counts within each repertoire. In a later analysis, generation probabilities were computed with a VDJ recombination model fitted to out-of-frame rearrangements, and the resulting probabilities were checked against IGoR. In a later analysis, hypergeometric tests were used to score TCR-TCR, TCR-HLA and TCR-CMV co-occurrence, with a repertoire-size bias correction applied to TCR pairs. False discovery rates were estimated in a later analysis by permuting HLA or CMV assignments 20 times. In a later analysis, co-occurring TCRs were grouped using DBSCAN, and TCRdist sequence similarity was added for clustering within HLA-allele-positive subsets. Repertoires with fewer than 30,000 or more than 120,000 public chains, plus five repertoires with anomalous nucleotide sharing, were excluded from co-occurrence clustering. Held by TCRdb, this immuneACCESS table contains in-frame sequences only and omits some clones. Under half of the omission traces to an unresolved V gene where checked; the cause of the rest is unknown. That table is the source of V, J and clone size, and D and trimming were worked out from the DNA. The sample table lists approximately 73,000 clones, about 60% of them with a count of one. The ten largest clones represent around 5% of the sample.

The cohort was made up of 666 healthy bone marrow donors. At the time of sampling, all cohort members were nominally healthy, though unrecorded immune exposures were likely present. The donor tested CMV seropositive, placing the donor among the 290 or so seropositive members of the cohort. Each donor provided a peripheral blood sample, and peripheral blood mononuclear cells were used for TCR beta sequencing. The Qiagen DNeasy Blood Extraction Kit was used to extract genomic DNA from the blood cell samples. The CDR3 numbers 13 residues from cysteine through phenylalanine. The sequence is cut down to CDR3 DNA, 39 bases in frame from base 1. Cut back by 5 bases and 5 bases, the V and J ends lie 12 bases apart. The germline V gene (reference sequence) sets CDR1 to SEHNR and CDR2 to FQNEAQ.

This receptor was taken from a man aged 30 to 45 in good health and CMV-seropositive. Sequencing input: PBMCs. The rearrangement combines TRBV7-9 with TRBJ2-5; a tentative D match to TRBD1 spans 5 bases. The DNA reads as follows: TGTGCCAGCAGCAAACAGGAAACCGAGACCCAGTACTTC. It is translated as CASSKQETETQYF.